The 17 T cell receptor beta chains below were found in one sample sequenced in a study of shared clonotypes between healthy human individuals. Method: immunoSEQ multiplex PCR; TCRdb's copy keeps in-frame clones and lacks some. In the table there are fewer than 700,000 clones, 85% to 95% of which are singletons. CD45RO-negative, CCR7-selected cells formed the naive CD8 fraction, which excluded terminally differentiated effector memory CD45RA+ cells. The sequencing sample was made of naive CD8+ T cells sorted from blood. These receptors originate from a woman aged 25 to 39 in good health.

This rearrangement joins TRBV6-5 to TRBJ1-4; 8 positions match TRBD1. The length of the CDR3 is 15 residues. Germline values: CDR1 MNHEY, CDR2 SVGAGI. Trimming cost V 2 bases and J 10 bases; bases outside gene matches: 9. CDR3 protein: CASSYIGQGVGKLFF. The DNA for the CDR3 is TGTGCCAGCAGTTACATCGGACAGGGTGTTGGAAAACTGTTTTTT.

The chain links TRBV11-2 to TRBJ2-1; TRBD2 aligns across 7 bases. J was trimmed by 0 bases and V by 5 bases; bases with no gene match: 10. Germline V gene sequence: CDR1 SGHAT, CDR2 FQNNGV. This CDR3 region has 17 residues. The CDR3 nucleotides read TGTGCCAGCAGCCGGGAGGCGGGATACTACTCCTACAATGAGCAGTTCTTC. Its protein is CASSREAGYYSYNEQFF.

The chain employs TRBV15 and TRBJ1-6; a weak D match, TRBD1 (5 bases). The CDR3 sequence is 16 residues long. Trimming shortened V by 2 bases and J by 7 bases, and 15 bases separated the two germline ends. The germline CDR1 and CDR2 sequences are LNHNV and YYDKDF (reference sequence). The CDR3 DNA sequence: TGTGCCACCAGCAGACCCCGGGACGAAGTGAATTCACCCCTCCACTTT. Translating gives CATSRPRDEVNSPLHF.

The rearrangement links TRBV9 to TRBJ2-5, with D unresolved. CDR1 SGDLS and CDR2 YYNGEE come from the germline V gene. CDR3 length: 13 amino acids. The V and J ends lost 0 bases and 5 bases respectively, with 8 bases between them. Here the CDR3 reads CASSVGSLETQYF. CDR3 DNA: TGTGCCAGCAGCGTAGGATCTTTGGAGACCCAGTACTTC.

The chain recombines TRBV7-3 with TRBJ2-1, with D tentatively TRBD1 or TRBD2 (5 bases each). There are 16 residues in the CDR3. From germline, CDR1 is SGHTA and CDR2 FQGTGA. Trimming stripped 4 bases from V and 0 bases from J, with 13 bases between. The CDR3 DNA is TGTGCCAGCAGCTCGGGACCCCCGAGCTCCTACAATGAGCAGTTCTTC. Translating gives CASSSGPPSSYNEQFF.

The chain is built from TRBV5-1 and TRBJ2-7, with TRBD1 as a possible D gene (6 bases). The CDR3 contains 13 residues. Germline V gives CDR1 SGHRS, CDR2 YFSETQ. V shed 1 base and J shed 4 bases, with 9 bases lying between them. The CDR3 region has the DNA TGCGCCAGCAGCTTGTACAGGGATTACGAGCAGTACTTC. The encoded protein is CASSLYRDYEQYF.

This clone has only one observation. The chain has TRBV5-4 and TRBJ1-1, with 7 bases matching TRBD1. The CDR3 has 17 residues. Per germline, CDR1 SGHNT and CDR2 YYREEE (reference sequence). J gave up 5 bases and V 4 bases, and 17 bases lay outside the gene matches. CDR3 protein: CASSITLPSTGLTEAFF. CDR3 nucleotide sequence: TGTGCCAGCAGCATTACCTTACCCTCGACAGGGCTGACTGAAGCTTTCTTT.

The CDR3 sequence: CASSRGTSGYNEQFF. Here the CDR3 DNA reads TGCGCCAGCAGCCGCGGGACTAGCGGTTACAATGAGCAGTTCTTC. This chain uses TRBV4-1 with TRBJ2-1; TRBD2 matches at 11 bases. This CDR3 region has 15 residues. CDR1 MGHRA and CDR2 YSYEKL come from the germline V gene. V dropped 4 bases and J dropped 4; count of bases not matched to a gene: 3.

The V and J genes are TRBV13 and TRBJ2-2; weak D call: TRBD1 (5 bases). V shed 3 bases and J shed 1 base, with 12 bases lying between them. The CDR3 runs 16 residues. The germline CDR1 and CDR2 sequences are PRHDT and FYEKMQ (reference sequence). The CDR3 loop is CASSFPGQMNTGELFF. For the CDR3, the DNA is TGTGCCAGCAGCTTTCCCGGACAAATGAACACCGGGGAGCTGTTTTTT.

This rearrangement joins TRBV7-9 to TRBJ1-1; TRBD1 might be the D (5 bases). Germline-derived CDR1 and CDR2 are SEHNR and FQNEAQ (reference sequence). V lost 6 bases, J lost 1 base, and 9 bases lay in between. This CDR3 comprises 13 residues. DNA for the CDR3: TGTGCCAGCAGGGCGACAGAGAACACTGAAGCTTTCTTT. Its translation: CASRATENTEAFF.

A few counts support this clone. DNA of the CDR3: TGCAGCGGAGGTGGGGACAGGGTCTTGAGCACTGAAGCTTTCTTT. Amino acids: CSGGGDRVLSTEAFF. The genes are TRBV29-1 and TRBJ1-1; 9 nucleotides agree with TRBD1. CDR1 is SQVTM, CDR2 ANQGSEA, per germline. V gave up 7 bases and J gave up 4 bases; unmatched junction bases: 13. The CDR3 totals 15 residues.

The chain has TRBV11-2 and TRBJ2-3, with 10 bases lining up with TRBD2. The germline V gene has CDR1 SGHAT and CDR2 FQNNGV. CDR3 length: 19 amino acids. V shed 5 bases, J shed 0 bases, and the junction held 14 bases outside the gene matches. DNA for the CDR3: TGTGCCAGCAGCCTATCGCTAGCGGGAGCCTATGATAGCACAGATACGCAGTATTTT. Protein sequence: CASSLSLAGAYDSTDTQYF.

J is TRBJ1-1 and V is TRBV11-2; D is unclear. The length of the CDR3 is 17 residues. Trimming shortened V by 3 bases and J by 1 base, and 18 bases separated the two germline ends. Germline V gives CDR1 SGHAT, CDR2 FQNNGV. The CDR3 DNA reads TGTGCCAGCAGCTTGCCGGACGGACGGTTCGGGAACACTGAAGCTTTCTTT. Protein: CASSLPDGRFGNTEAFF.

The chain employs TRBV7-9 and TRBJ2-4, with 9 bases matching TRBD1. The J segment lost 0 bases and the V segment lost 5 bases, leaving 14 bases of the junction unmatched. There are 19 residues in the CDR3. Per germline, CDR1 SEHNR and CDR2 FQNEAQ (reference sequence). CDR3 sequence reads: CASSALGTGQRLAKNIQYF. CDR3 nucleotides: TGTGCCAGCAGCGCACTCGGGACAGGGCAACGGCTAGCCAAAAACATTCAGTACTTC.

The chain couples TRBV5-4 to TRBJ2-7; maybe TRBD2 (5 bases). This CDR3 region has 14 residues. CDR1 SGHNT and CDR2 YYREEE come from the germline V gene (reference sequence). V lost 3 bases, J lost 4 bases, and 14 bases lay in between. As DNA, the CDR3 is TGTGCCAGCAGCTCTTCTAGCATTTGGTACGAGCAGTACTTC. Its translation is CASSSSSIWYEQYF.

V gene TRBV28 combines with J gene TRBJ2-7; TRBD1 agrees at 7 bases. CDR3 length: 13 residues. V was pared by 3 bases and J by 6 bases, with 5 bases of the junction left unmatched. Germline CDR1 and CDR2: MDHEN and SYDVKM. CDR3 coding DNA: TGTGCCAGCAGTTTGTCTCCAGGGGGCGAGCAGTACTTC. It encodes CASSLSPGGEQYF.

The rearrangement joins TRBV7-9 to TRBJ1-3; weak D call: TRBD1 (5 bases). Looked up from germline, CDR1 is SEHNR and CDR2 is FQNEAQ (reference sequence). The length of the CDR3 is 17 residues. Trimming removed 4 bases at V and 0 bases at J, with 16 bases between. DNA for the CDR3: TGTGCCAGCAGCTACGGGGGACTGCAACACTCTGGAAACACCATATATTTT. It encodes CASSYGGLQHSGNTIYF.